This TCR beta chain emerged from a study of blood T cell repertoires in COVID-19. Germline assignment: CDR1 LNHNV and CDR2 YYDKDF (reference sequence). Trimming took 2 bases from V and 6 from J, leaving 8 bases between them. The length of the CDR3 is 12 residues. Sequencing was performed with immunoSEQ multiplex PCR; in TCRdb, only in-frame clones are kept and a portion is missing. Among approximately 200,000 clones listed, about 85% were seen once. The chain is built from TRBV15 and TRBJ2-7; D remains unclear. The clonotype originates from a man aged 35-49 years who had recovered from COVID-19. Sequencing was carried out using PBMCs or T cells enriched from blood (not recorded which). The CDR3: CATSRHSTEQYF. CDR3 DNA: TGTGCCACCAGCAGACATTCTACCGAGCAGTACTTC.